This TCR beta chain was captured by sequencing in a study of cytomegalovirus exposure and HLA in healthy donors. Study summary: Genetic ancestry analysis placed approximately 79% of the approximately 390 donors that were genotyped in the Caucasian-associated cluster.

Donors were ostensibly healthy at sampling, although undocumented immune exposures were probable. Germline values: CDR1 SGHTA, CDR2 FQGNSA. Trimming at V came to 4 bases and at J to 4 bases, leaving 11 bases not matched to a gene. The CDR3 consists of 17 residues. Details on this clone: What it binds is unknown.

Overall study results and limits: An analysis that came later showed most CMV-associated TCR beta chains appearing HLA-restricted. A later analysis revealed that TCR association rates differed between HLA loci, peaking at DRB1 and bottoming out at HLA-C.

Use of 60 Vbeta and 13 Jbeta primers characterized the PCR. Produced via immunoSEQ multiplex PCR; TCRdb's table is partial and in-frame only. Of more than 150,000 clones detected, roughly 80% appear once; the ten largest clones hold 3.8%. The sequence came from a man aged 45 to 65 in good health and CMV-seronegative. The specimen sequenced was PBMCs. V and J are TRBV7-2 and TRBJ2-2; 8 bases are shared with TRBD2. CDR3 sequence: CASSSPERGSGTGELFF. In DNA, the CDR3 is TGTGCCAGCAGCTCTCCGGAGCGGGGGTCGGGCACCGGGGAGCTGTTTTTT.